The 28 T cell receptor beta chains below were found in one sample sequenced in a study of T cells in localized non-small cell lung cancer. TCRdb's copy holds only in-frame clones and misses some; the assay was immunoSEQ multiplex PCR. The table lists tens of thousands of clones, approximately 90% of them singletons, with around a tenth in the top ten. Here the sequenced sample was peripheral blood, taken before any cancer treatment. These receptors all come from a woman aged 40-69 years with stage I lung adenocarcinoma.

The gene calls are TRBV7-9 and TRBJ1-4; TRBD1 matches at 8 bases. This CDR3 has 13 amino acids. Germline assignment: CDR1 SEHNR and CDR2 FQNEAQ (reference sequence). V lost 11 bases and J lost 7; bases outside the gene matches: 9. CDR3 region: CAGQRTGSEKLFF. As DNA, the CDR3 is TGTGCCGGCCAAAGGACAGGGAGTGAAAAACTGTTTTTT.

The rearrangement uses TRBV5-1 and TRBJ2-1; the match to TRBD1 covers 7 bases. Per germline, CDR1 SGHRS and CDR2 YFSETQ. V lost 4 bases to trimming and J lost 15 bases; unmatched junction nucleotides: 16. This CDR3 is 14 amino acids long. As DNA, the CDR3 is TGCGCCAGCAGCACCACAGGGGCGGATGAAAGGCCGTTCTTC. Its translation is CASSTTGADERPFF.

This clone was counted between two and nine times. This chain uses TRBV5-1 with TRBJ1-1; no clear D gene. Germline CDR1 SGHRS, CDR2 YFSETQ. Trimming removed 0 bases at V and 7 bases at J, with 10 bases between. The CDR3 runs to 13 residues. Written as DNA, the CDR3 is TGCGCCAGCAGCTTGGTTTTGGGATATGAAGCTTTCTTT. This translates into CASSLVLGYEAFF.

V usage is TRBV27 and J usage is TRBJ2-2; D unclear. The germline V gene has CDR1 MNHEY and CDR2 SMNVEV (reference sequence). This CDR3 has 15 amino acids. V shed 7 bases and J shed 2 bases, with 14 bases lying between them. CDR3: CASIGRTVNTGELFF. CDR3 DNA sequence: TGTGCCAGCATCGGTAGAACAGTAAACACCGGGGAGCTGTTTTTT.

V usage is TRBV5-1 and J usage is TRBJ2-3; TRBD2 is a possible D gene (7 bases). The length of the CDR3 is 15 residues. Germline V gives CDR1 SGHRS, CDR2 YFSETQ. V lost 0 bases, J lost 2 bases, and 10 bases lay in between. The CDR3 DNA reads as TGCGCCAGCAGCTTGGGCGGGGGCCTCACAGATACGCAGTATTTT. It codes for CASSLGGGLTDTQYF.

The CDR3: CAWNDLATNEKLFF. For the CDR3, the DNA is TGTGCCTGGAACGACCTCGCAACTAATGAAAAACTGTTTTTT. The chain uses TRBV30 and TRBJ1-4; D uncertain. Germline V gene data show CDR1 as GTSNPN and CDR2 as SVGIG (reference sequence). V was trimmed by 4 bases and J by 0 bases, leaving 9 bases between them. The CDR3 length is 14 residues.

This clone has just one count. This chain uses TRBV5-8 with TRBJ1-1; D is perhaps TRBD1 (6 bases). The V and J ends lost 2 bases and 4 bases respectively, with 18 bases between them. The CDR3 contains 16 residues. Germline V CDR1 and CDR2: SGHTS, YDEGEE. The chain's CDR3 is CASSFGKGDLSTEAFF. The CDR3 bases are TGTGCCAGCAGCTTTGGAAAGGGGGATTTAAGCACTGAAGCTTTCTTT.

The genes are TRBV18 and TRBJ2-6; D assignment may be TRBD1 or TRBD2 (5 bases each). This CDR3 comprises 17 residues. V was cut by 6 bases and J by 0 bases, with 15 bases left in between. Looked up from germline, CDR1 is KGHSH and CDR2 is LQKENI. CDR3 region: CASSEGQGPSGANVLTF. Written as DNA, the CDR3 is TGTGCCAGCTCGGAAGGCCAGGGACCCTCTGGGGCCAACGTCCTGACTTTC.

The chain carries TRBV7-8 and TRBJ1-5; a weak D match, TRBD1 (6 bases). The CDR3 covers 15 residues. Germline-derived CDR1 and CDR2 are SGHVS and FQNEAQ. V lost 1 base, J lost 7 bases, and 14 bases lay in between. The CDR3, as DNA: TGTGCCAGCAGCTTAGGTCCCGGGGGCGGCCAGCCCCAGCATTTT. Translated, it gives CASSLGPGGGQPQHF.

CDR3 sequence: CATSRPGQGKNEQFF. The CDR3, as DNA: TGTGCCACCAGCAGACCGGGACAGGGGAAAAATGAGCAGTTCTTC. This chain links TRBV15 with TRBJ2-1; 10 bases agree with TRBD1. In germline, CDR1 is LNHNV, CDR2 YYDKDF (reference sequence). The junction had 5 bases not matched to a gene; V was cut back by 2 bases and J by 7 bases. This CDR3 is built from 15 residues.

The chain recombines TRBV9 with TRBJ1-1; D unresolved. V was cut by 0 bases and J by 4 bases, with 13 bases left in between. The CDR3 contains 15 residues. CDR1 SGDLS and CDR2 YYNGEE come from the germline V gene. CDR3 sequence reads: CASSVGSLSGTEAFF. The CDR3 DNA is TGTGCCAGCAGCGTAGGGTCACTTTCGGGCACTGAAGCTTTCTTT. Drawing the rest from reference TRBV9 and TRBJ1-1, the complete variable domain is DSGVTQTPKHLITATGQRVTLRCSPRSGDLSVYWYQQSLDQGLQFLIQYYNGEERAKGNILERFSAQQFPDLHSELNLSSLELGDSALYFCASSVGSLSGTEAFFGQGTRLTVV.

This chain uses TRBV27 with TRBJ1-1, with D uncertain. CDR1 is MNHEY, CDR2 SMNVEV, per germline (reference sequence). This CDR3 region has 13 residues. Trimming cost V 1 base and J 3 bases, with 6 bases left between them. CDR3 bases: TGTGCCAGCAGTTTATTGGGAGACACTGAAGCTTTCTTT. Translation: CASSLLGDTEAFF.

The chain uses TRBV30 and TRBJ1-1; D gene unclear. The CDR3 length is 13 residues. Deletions cut 5 bases from V and 7 bases from J, with 17 bases between. CDR1 and CDR2 from the germline V gene are GTSNPN and SVGIG (reference sequence). The CDR3 protein is CAWVSDTRGEAFF. CDR3 in DNA: TGTGCCTGGGTTTCAGACACTCGGGGTGAAGCTTTCTTT.

The chain recombines TRBV27 with TRBJ2-6; possible D gene TRBD1, 5 bases. The CDR3 runs 19 residues. V lost 5 bases, J lost 0 bases, and 20 bases lay in between. CDR1 is MNHEY, CDR2 SMNVEV, per germline (reference sequence). CDR3 nucleotides: TGTGCCAGCAGTGCGACAGTTATACCCACGTACTCTGGGGCCAACGTCCTGACTTTC. Its translation is CASSATVIPTYSGANVLTF. Full variable domain (outside the CDR3, taken from reference TRBV27 and TRBJ2-6): EAQVTQNPRYLITVTGKKLTVTCSQNMNHEYMSWYRQDPGLGLRQIYYSMNVEVTDKGDVPEGYKVSRKEKRNFPLILESPSPNQTSLYFCASSATVIPTYSGANVLTFGAGSRLTVL.

The chain employs TRBV19 and TRBJ1-5; D is possibly TRBD1 (6 bases). Trimming took 5 bases from V and 5 from J, leaving 16 bases between them. The CDR3 spans 15 residues. The germline CDR1 and CDR2 sequences are LNHDA and SQIVND (reference sequence). CDR3 DNA: TGTGCCAGTAGTTTGGGGGGGGCGCGGGATCAGCCCCAGCATTTT. Residues: CASSLGGARDQPQHF.

This clone was picked up one time. The V gene is TRBV18, the J gene TRBJ2-7; TRBD1 matches at 8 bases. CDR3 size: 15 residues. J lost 0 bases, V lost 2 bases, and 3 bases had no gene match. CDR1 and CDR2 (germline): KGHSH, LQKENI. CDR3 protein: CASSPETGVSYEQYF. The CDR3 DNA is TGTGCCAGCTCACCAGAGACAGGGGTCTCCTACGAGCAGTACTTC.

The chain links TRBV19 to TRBJ2-1; 13 bases agree with TRBD2. Looked up from germline, CDR1 is LNHDA and CDR2 is SQIVND (reference sequence). The length of the CDR3 is 16 residues. The V and J ends lost 4 bases and 10 bases, in that order; junction bases with no gene match: 10. CDR3 sequence reads: CASSKLAGGGDWEQFF. Here the CDR3 DNA reads TGTGCCAGTAGTAAACTAGCGGGAGGGGGAGACTGGGAGCAGTTCTTC.

The CDR3 sequence is CASSLVAGGGDIQYF. CDR3 bases: TGCGCCAGCAGCTTGGTAGCTGGGGGAGGCGACATTCAGTACTTC. V gene TRBV5-1 combines with J gene TRBJ2-4; D might be TRBD2 (6 bases). Germline V gene lookup returns CDR1 SGHRS and CDR2 YFSETQ. The length of the CDR3 is 15 residues. The V and J ends lost 0 bases and 8 bases respectively, with 15 bases between them.

V and J are TRBV28 and TRBJ1-6, with 7 bases lining up with TRBD1. Germline V CDR1 and CDR2: MDHEN, SYDVKM. CDR3 length: 14 residues. The trim removed 7 bases at V and 10 bases at J, leaving 10 bases unmatched. CDR3 sequence (DNA): TGTGCCAGCATCCGTGACAGGGTTGGCTCACCCCTCCACTTT. As protein: CASIRDRVGSPLHF.

This chain connects TRBV27 to TRBJ2-6; 8 positions match TRBD1. Germline CDR1 is MNHEY and CDR2 is SMNVEV (reference sequence). This CDR3 is built from 15 residues. Trimming removed 6 bases from V and 4 bases from J; junction bases left unmatched: 5. The CDR3 bases are TGTGCCAGCAGGGTGACAGGGGTAGGGGCCAACGTCCTGACTTTC. This encodes CASRVTGVGANVLTF.

This clone occurred once. This rearrangement joins TRBV28 to TRBJ1-4; 9 bases fit TRBD1. V shed 6 bases, J shed 2 bases, and the junction held 7 bases outside the gene matches. Germline CDR1 and CDR2: MDHEN and SYDVKM. The CDR3 is made up of 16 amino acids. This CDR3 is CASRPTGGGTNEKLFF. CDR3 bases: TGTGCCAGCAGGCCCACAGGGGGCGGCACTAATGAAAAACTGTTTTTT. Together with reference TRBV28 and TRBJ1-4, the CDR3 gives the full variable domain: DVKVTQSSRYLVKRTGEKVFLECVQDMDHENMFWYRQDPGLGLRLIYFSYDVKMKEKGDIPEGYSVSREKKERFSLILESASTNQTSMYLCASRPTGGGTNEKLFFGSGTQLSVL.

The CDR3 region has the DNA TGTGCCAGCAGTTTATACAGGACAGGAAGCGAGCAGTACTTC. Translated: CASSLYRTGSEQYF. The chain combines TRBV27 with TRBJ2-7; TRBD1 matches at 7 bases. Per the germline V gene, CDR1 is MNHEY and CDR2 is SMNVEV (reference sequence). CDR3 size: 14 residues. After removal of 1 base from V and 6 bases from J, the junction contained 6 bases not matched to a gene.

The rearrangement joins TRBV19 to TRBJ2-2; D may be TRBD1 or TRBD2 (5 bases each). Germline V lookup: CDR1 LNHDA, CDR2 SQIVND (reference sequence). Trimming shortened V by 5 bases and J by 6 bases, and 16 bases separated the two germline ends. This CDR3 region has 15 residues. This CDR3 is CASSALEGKSGELFF. As DNA, the CDR3 is TGTGCCAGTAGTGCCTTAGAGGGGAAGTCCGGGGAGCTGTTTTTT.

This sequence joins TRBV30 and TRBJ1-2; D not resolved. Germline values: CDR1 GTSNPN, CDR2 SVGIG (reference sequence). V dropped 5 bases and J dropped 2 bases, with 6 bases sitting between them. The CDR3 loop spans 11 amino acids. CDR3 loop: CAWSYNYGYTF. The CDR3 DNA sequence: TGTGCCTGGTCCTACAACTATGGCTACACCTTC.

The V call is TRBV7-2, the J call TRBJ1-1; D may be TRBD1 (5 bases). The germline V and J ends were trimmed by 3 bases and 2 bases, with 10 bases remaining between them. CDR1 and CDR2 (germline): SGHTA, FQGNSA. The CDR3 contains 14 residues. The CDR3 bases are TGTGCCAGCAGCTTCCGGGACGTCAACACTGAAGCTTTCTTT. It encodes CASSFRDVNTEAFF.

This chain joins TRBV6-5 and TRBJ1-5; 7 bases fit TRBD1. The J segment lost 7 bases and the V segment lost 0 bases, leaving 3 bases of the junction unmatched. The germline V gene encodes CDR1 MNHEY and CDR2 SVGAGI. The CDR3 loop spans 14 amino acids. The CDR3 nucleotides read TGTGCCAGCAGTTACTCGACAGGGAGACAGCCCCAGCATTTT. Translating gives CASSYSTGRQPQHF.

This chain uses TRBV2 with TRBJ2-1; no clear D. The CDR3 is 13 residues long. Germline V CDR1 and CDR2: SNHLY, FYNNEI. V gave up 7 bases and J gave up 7 bases, with 14 bases separating them. CDR3 nucleotide sequence: TGTGCCAGCACTAACGACTTACCGAATGAGCAGTTCTTC. Its protein is CASTNDLPNEQFF.

The chain employs TRBV28 and TRBJ2-7; the match to TRBD1 covers 10 bases. The V and J ends lost 5 bases and 5 bases, in that order; junction bases with no gene match: 12. Germline V CDR1 and CDR2: MDHEN, SYDVKM. The length of the CDR3 is 16 residues. CDR3 residues: CASSAPGTGAHNEQYF. CDR3 DNA: TGTGCCAGCAGTGCCCCCGGGACAGGGGCCCATAACGAGCAGTACTTC.